This T cell receptor (beta chain) appears in the sequencing data of a study of CD8 T cells in Susac syndrome. Random hexamers were used to reverse transcribe an amount of roughly 0.5 to 1 ug RNA. An immunoSEQ multiplex PCR generated amplified TCR beta CDR3 products spanning 54 Vbeta and 13 Jbeta. MiXCR, applied by TCRdb to the immunoSEQ multiplex PCR reads, yields one record per CDR3 protein. This sample has roughly 130,000 distinct CDR3 sequences, with about 95% found just once. The CDR3 is 13 residues long. CDR1 and CDR2 (germline): DFQATT, SNEGSKA (reference sequence). V was cut by 1 base and J by 2 bases, with 8 bases left in between. The control group consisted of healthy donors matched for age and sex.

Sequencing was done on a sample of CD4+ T cells from PBMCs. This sequence joins TRBV20-1 and TRBJ2-5; D gene ambiguous. The sequence was obtained from a human donor in good health. Here the CDR3 reads CSARGGPQETQYF. CDR3 nucleotide sequence: TGCAGTGCTAGAGGAGGACCTCAAGAGACCCAGTACTTC.